The 10 T cell receptor beta chains reported below all come from one sample, sequenced in a study of cytomegalovirus exposure and HLA in healthy donors. 60 Vbeta and 13 Jbeta primers were used in PCR. Here immunoSEQ multiplex PCR was the method, and the copy in TCRdb shows in-frame clones only, minus some. The sample comprises under 150,000 clones, roughly 79% of which are singletons, and around 7.1% rests with the top ten. The specimen sequenced was PBMCs. All receptors derive from a woman in her thirties or forties in good health and CMV-seropositive.

The rearrangement uses TRBV30 and TRBJ2-7; D is undetermined. The germline V gene has CDR1 GTSNPN and CDR2 SVGIG (reference sequence). The CDR3 runs 12 residues. V was trimmed by 1 base and J by 3 bases, leaving 7 bases between them. CDR3 bases: TGTGCCTGGAGTGGATACTACTACGAGCAGTACTTC. Translating gives CAWSGYYYEQYF.

This clone was seen once. The V and J genes are TRBV6-1 and TRBJ1-3; 9 bases are shared with TRBD1. Per germline, CDR1 MNHNS and CDR2 SASEGT. Trimming removed 6 bases from V and 4 bases from J; junction bases left unmatched: 7. This CDR3 comprises 15 residues. Here the CDR3 DNA reads TGTGCCAGCAGGGCCGGGACAGGGTACGGAAACACCATATATTTT. Protein: CASRAGTGYGNTIYF.

This chain links TRBV28 with TRBJ1-2, with D perhaps TRBD1 (6 bases). The germline V gene encodes CDR1 MDHEN and CDR2 SYDVKM. V was clipped by 6 bases and J by 5 bases, with 16 bases between them. The CDR3 spans 14 residues. The CDR3 loop reads CASSPGGQSYGYTF. As DNA, the CDR3 is TGTGCCAGCAGCCCTGGGGGACAATCGTATGGCTACACCTTC.

The chain links TRBV7-9 to TRBJ2-5, with 8 nucleotides matching TRBD2. The end of the DNA aligns better with TRBJ2-7, so the J call may be wrong. CDR3 length: 15 amino acids. Germline CDR1 and CDR2: SEHNR and FQNEAQ (reference sequence). CDR3 in amino acids: CASSLGRGASYEQYF. The CDR3 DNA follows: TGTGCCAGCAGCTTGGGGCGGGGGGCCTCCTACGAGCAGTACTTC.

V gene TRBV5-1 combines with J gene TRBJ1-6; TRBD1 aligns across 9 bases. J was trimmed by 9 bases and V by 0 bases; bases with no gene match: 4. The CDR3 is 15 amino acids. CDR1 is SGHRS and CDR2 is YFSETQ in the germline V gene. CDR3 DNA sequence: TGCGCCAGCAGCTTGGGTGGGACAGGGTCTTCACCCCTCCACTTT. Protein sequence: CASSLGGTGSSPLHF.

V usage is TRBV6-1 and J usage is TRBJ2-3; 7 nucleotides align to TRBD2. V shed 2 bases, J shed 3 bases, and the junction held 2 bases outside the gene matches. Germline CDR1 reads MNHNS; CDR2 reads SASEGT. The CDR3 loop spans 14 amino acids. The CDR3 loop reads CASSETGGTDTQYF. The CDR3 nucleotides are TGTGCCAGCAGTGAAACGGGGGGAACAGATACGCAGTATTTT.

This clone was recorded once. The CDR3 loop reads CASSPPSVGTQYF. For the CDR3, the DNA is TGTGCCAGCTCACCACCGAGCGTCGGTACGCAGTATTTT. J is TRBJ2-3 and V is TRBV18; D is uncertain. The V end was cut by 0 bases, the J end by 8 bases, with 9 bases between. CDR3 length: 13 residues. The germline V gene has CDR1 KGHSH and CDR2 LQKENI.

The rearrangement links TRBV10-2 to TRBJ1-1; the D is unclear. The CDR3 has 12 residues. The V end lost 2 bases, the J end lost 6 bases, and 7 bases lay between the germline ends. Germline V gene sequence: CDR1 WSHSY, CDR2 SAAADI. This CDR3 reads CASSEIQPEAFF. The CDR3 DNA reads as TGCGCCAGCAGTGAGATACAGCCTGAAGCTTTCTTT.

The V call is TRBV6-5, the J call TRBJ2-7; TRBD1 is a possible D gene (5 bases). The germline V gene has CDR1 MNHEY and CDR2 SVGAGI. The V end was cut by 8 bases, the J end by 2 bases, with 13 bases between. The CDR3 is 13 residues long. The CDR3 region is CASQKAGTYEQYF. For the CDR3, the DNA is TGTGCCAGCCAAAAGGCAGGGACCTACGAGCAGTACTTC.

This rearrangement joins TRBV2 to TRBJ2-2; the D gene is possibly TRBD1 (6 bases). This CDR3 is built from 14 residues. V was cut by 4 bases and J by 1 base, with 7 bases left in between. The germline V gene has CDR1 SNHLY and CDR2 FYNNEI. CDR3 amino acids: CASSGGQNTGELFF. The CDR3 nucleotides read TGTGCCAGCAGTGGGGGACAGAACACCGGGGAGCTGTTTTTT. The entire variable domain, with the rest obtained from reference TRBV2 and TRBJ2-2, is as follows: EPEVTQTPSHQVTQMGQEVILRCVPISNHLYFYWYRQILGQKVEFLVSFYNNEISEKSEIFDDQFSVERPDGSNFTLKIRSTKLEDSAMYFCASSGGQNTGELFFGEGSRLTVL.